Listed below are T cell receptor beta chains from one sample, sequenced in a study of T cells after yellow fever vaccination. A single record per CDR3 protein comes from TCRdb applying MiXCR to the 5' RACE reads. The sample gives 300,000 to 400,000 distinct CDR3 sequences, approximately 12% of which show up once; roughly 3% is in the top ten. Sequencing was performed on CD4+ T cells sorted from PBMCs, taken 45 days after the yellow fever booster vaccination. The receptors originated from a man in his late teens or twenties who received the YFV17D yellow fever vaccine. CDR3s include the opening cysteine and the closing phenylalanine or tryptophan. Each record gives: J gene, V gene, CDR3 protein.

TRBJ1-1 | TRBV19 | CASSKDARTEAFF
TRBJ2-5 | TRBV4-3 | CASSPSGAQETQYF
TRBJ1-1 | TRBV4-3 | CASSLETGGTEAFF
TRBJ2-7 | TRBV3-1 | CASSQSPGPYEQYF
TRBJ1-5 | TRBV4-3 | CASSLTAGAGSNQPQHF
TRBJ2-5 | TRBV4-2 | CASSQDRGQETQYF
TRBJ1-1 | TRBV20-1 | CSARGGGNTEAFF
TRBJ2-6 | TRBV11-2 | CASGLGSGANVLTF
TRBJ2-1 | TRBV2 | CASSGLNEQFF
TRBJ2-5 | TRBV2 | CASSDLAGEETQYF
TRBJ1-1 | TRBV5-1 | CASSTTPSTEAFF
TRBJ2-3 | TRBV29-1 | CSGEGKVPDTQYF
TRBJ2-3 | TRBV2 | CASSARVVTDTQYF
TRBJ1-2 | TRBV7-9 | CASSLFGRSGDTF
TRBJ1-1 | TRBV9 | CASSPQTGGGTEAFF
TRBJ2-7 | TRBV5-1 | CASSTGTSGGVYEQYF
TRBJ2-1 | TRBV9 | CASSADRGLYNEQFF
TRBJ2-7 | TRBV18 | CASSAIQGRAYEQYF
TRBJ2-5 | TRBV6-1 | CASSGLLLGQGQETQYF
TRBJ1-2 | TRBV7-6 | CASSPHDGFYGYTF
TRBJ2-7 | TRBV29-1 | CSCTQTGNHEQYF
TRBJ2-4 | TRBV20-1 | CSASEGWRRGNIQYF
TRBJ2-5 | TRBV6-1 | CASRSSWGDETQYF
TRBJ1-1 | TRBV4-2 | CASREGGGTEAFF
TRBJ1-6 | TRBV7-8 | CASSSGINSPLHF
TRBJ1-5 | TRBV28 | CASSPAGGDVQPQHF
TRBJ2-1 | TRBV4-3 | CASSQDLAGPYNEQFF
TRBJ2-5 | TRBV12-3/TRBV12-4 | CASTSTGLAIRETQYF
TRBJ1-6 | TRBV6-6 | CASSYGEPYNSPLHF
TRBJ2-3 | TRBV2 | CASSEPRVQDTQYF
TRBJ2-4 | TRBV7-3 | CASSFAGGDIQYF
TRBJ1-6 | TRBV5-5 | CASSLVGPWDSPLHF
TRBJ2-3 | TRBV5-4 | CASSFMERGGTDTQYF
TRBJ2-1 | TRBV5-1 | CASSQNAGHNNEQFF
TRBJ2-5 | TRBV5-4 | CASSSVGTETQYF
TRBJ2-5 | TRBV15 | CATGGQNQETQYF
TRBJ1-6 | TRBV5-3 | CARSLRGRSYNSPLHF
TRBJ2-1 | TRBV20-1 | CSGRLAGGRNEQFF
TRBJ1-2 | TRBV7-2 | CASSLEGPPATNYGYTF
TRBJ1-2 | TRBV18 | CASSLSTGDPGYTF
TRBJ1-1 | TRBV7-6 | CASSSTGLEAFF
TRBJ1-1 | TRBV29-1 | CSVAPQGNTEAFF
TRBJ1-1 | TRBV6-5 | CASSLLTNTEAFF
TRBJ1-6 | TRBV11-2 | CASSLERGLYNSPLHF
TRBJ2-2 | TRBV12-3/TRBV12-4 | CASRPRQGGTGELFF
TRBJ2-4 | TRBV20-1 | CSANHPSRQGDKNIQYF
TRBJ2-7 | TRBV4-2 | CASSPERGGSYEQYF
TRBJ2-1 | TRBV5-1 | CASKGQGQSNEQFF
TRBJ2-1 | TRBV5-1 | CASSYQGRQDNEQFF
TRBJ1-2 | TRBV4-3 | CASSRGTGDYGYTF
TRBJ2-2 | TRBV19 | CASSIAQGTGELFF
TRBJ2-1 | TRBV5-1 | CASTEGLISGEQFF
TRBJ2-3 | TRBV4-1 | CASSQGQRRTDTQYF
TRBJ2-3 | TRBV20-1 | CSARERAEWTDTQYF
TRBJ2-3 | TRBV7-2 | CASTRQGSNTDTQYF
TRBJ1-3 | TRBV10-3 | CAISPGTASGNTIYF
TRBJ2-1 | TRBV5-1 | CASSWGDTDYNEQFF
TRBJ1-2 | TRBV6-1 | CASSEVGVGYTF